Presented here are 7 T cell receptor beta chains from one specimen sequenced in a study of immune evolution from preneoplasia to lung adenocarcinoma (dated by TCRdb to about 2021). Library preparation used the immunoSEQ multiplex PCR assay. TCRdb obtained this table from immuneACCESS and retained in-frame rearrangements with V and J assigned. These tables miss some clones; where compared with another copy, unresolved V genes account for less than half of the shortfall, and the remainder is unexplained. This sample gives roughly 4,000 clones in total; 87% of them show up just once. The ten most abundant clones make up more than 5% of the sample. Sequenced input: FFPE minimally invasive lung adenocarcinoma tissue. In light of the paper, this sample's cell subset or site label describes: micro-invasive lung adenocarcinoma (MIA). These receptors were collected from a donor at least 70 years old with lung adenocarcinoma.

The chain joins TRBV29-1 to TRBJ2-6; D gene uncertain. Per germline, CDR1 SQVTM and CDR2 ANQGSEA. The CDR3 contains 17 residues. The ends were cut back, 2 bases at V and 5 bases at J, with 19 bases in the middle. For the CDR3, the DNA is TGCAGCGTTGAATCCCTAAGCATACAAAGTCGGGCCAACGTCCTGACTTTC. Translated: CSVESLSIQSRANVLTF.

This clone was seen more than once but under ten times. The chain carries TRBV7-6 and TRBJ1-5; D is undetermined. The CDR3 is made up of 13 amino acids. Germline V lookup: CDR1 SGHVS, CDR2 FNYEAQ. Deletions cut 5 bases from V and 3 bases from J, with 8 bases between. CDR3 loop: CASSINTNQPQHF. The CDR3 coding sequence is TGTGCCAGCAGCATTAACACCAATCAGCCCCAGCATTTT.

This chain's CDR3 is CASSQSRAGRVYGYTF. As DNA, the CDR3 is TGCGCCAGCAGTCAATCCCGGGCAGGCCGAGTTTATGGCTACACCTTC. This chain uses TRBV23-1 with TRBJ1-2; D not certain. Being an ORF, TRBV23-1 has a function that is uncertain. The CDR3 runs 16 residues. Trimming shortened V by 0 bases and J by 5 bases, and 16 bases separated the two germline ends.

In DNA form, the CDR3 reads TGTGCCAGCAGCCCGCAGAGAAGGTTCCCTGAAGCTTTCTTT. It is translated as CASSPQRRFPEAFF. The V gene is TRBV7-9, the J gene TRBJ1-1; D not resolved. The V end lost 5 bases, the J end lost 6 bases, and 16 bases lay between the germline ends. This CDR3 has 14 amino acids. CDR1 and CDR2 from the germline V gene are SEHNR and FQNEAQ (reference sequence). Combining the CDR3 with reference TRBV7-9 and TRBJ1-1 gives the whole variable domain DTGVSQNPRHKITKRGQNVTFRCDPISEHNRLYWYRQTLGQGPEFLTYFQNEAQLEKSRLLSDRFSAERPKGSFSTLEIQRTEQGDSAMYLCASSPQRRFPEAFFGQGTRLTVV.

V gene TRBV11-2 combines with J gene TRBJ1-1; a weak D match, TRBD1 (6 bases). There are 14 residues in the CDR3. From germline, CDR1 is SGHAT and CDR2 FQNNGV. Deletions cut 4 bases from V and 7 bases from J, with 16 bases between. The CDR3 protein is CASSSHREKGEAFF. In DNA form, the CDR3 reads TGTGCCAGCAGCTCGCACAGGGAAAAGGGTGAAGCTTTCTTT. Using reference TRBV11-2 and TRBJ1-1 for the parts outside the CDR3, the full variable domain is EAGVAQSPRYKIIEKRQSVAFWCNPISGHATLYWYQQILGQGPKLLIQFQNNGVVDDSQLPKDRFSAERLKGVDSTLKIQPAKLEDSAVYLCASSSHREKGEAFFGQGTRLTVV.

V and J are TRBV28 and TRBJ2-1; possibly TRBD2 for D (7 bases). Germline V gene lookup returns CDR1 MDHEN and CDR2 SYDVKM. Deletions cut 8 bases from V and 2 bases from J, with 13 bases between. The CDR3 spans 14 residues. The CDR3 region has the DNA TGTGCCAGCTTGGCGGGGGACACCTACAATGAGCAGTTCTTC. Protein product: CASLAGDTYNEQFF.

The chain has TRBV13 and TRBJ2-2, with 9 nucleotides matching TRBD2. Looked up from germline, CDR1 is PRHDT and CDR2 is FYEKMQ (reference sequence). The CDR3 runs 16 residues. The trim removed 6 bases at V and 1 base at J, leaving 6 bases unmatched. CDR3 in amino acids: CASRRGLARNTGELFF. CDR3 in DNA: TGTGCCAGCAGACGTGGACTAGCGAGGAACACCGGGGAGCTGTTTTTT.